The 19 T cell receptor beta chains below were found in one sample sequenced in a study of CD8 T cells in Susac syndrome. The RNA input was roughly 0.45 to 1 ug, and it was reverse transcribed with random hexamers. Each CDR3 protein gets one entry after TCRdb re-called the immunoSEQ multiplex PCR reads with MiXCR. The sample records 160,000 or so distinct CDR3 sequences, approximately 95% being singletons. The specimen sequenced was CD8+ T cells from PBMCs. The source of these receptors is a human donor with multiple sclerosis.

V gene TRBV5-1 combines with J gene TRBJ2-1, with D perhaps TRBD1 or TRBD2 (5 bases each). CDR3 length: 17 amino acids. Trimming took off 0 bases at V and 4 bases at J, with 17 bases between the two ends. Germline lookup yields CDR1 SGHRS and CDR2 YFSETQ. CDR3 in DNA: TGCGCCAGCAGCTTGGATTGGGGCGGGTTCCTATACAATGAGCAGTTCTTC. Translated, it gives CASSLDWGGFLYNEQFF.

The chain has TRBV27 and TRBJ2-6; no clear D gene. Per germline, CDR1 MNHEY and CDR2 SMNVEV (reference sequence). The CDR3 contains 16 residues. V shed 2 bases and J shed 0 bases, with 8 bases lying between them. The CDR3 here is CASSLTPVSGANVLTF. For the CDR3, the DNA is TGTGCCAGCAGTTTAACCCCCGTCTCTGGGGCCAACGTCCTGACTTTC.

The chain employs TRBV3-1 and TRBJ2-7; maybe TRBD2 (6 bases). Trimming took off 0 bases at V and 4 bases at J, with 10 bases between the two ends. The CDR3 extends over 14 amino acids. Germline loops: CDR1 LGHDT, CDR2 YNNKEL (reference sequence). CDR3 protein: CASSQDGRPYEQYF. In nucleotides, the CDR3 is TGTGCCAGCAGCCAAGATGGGAGGCCTTACGAGCAGTACTTC.

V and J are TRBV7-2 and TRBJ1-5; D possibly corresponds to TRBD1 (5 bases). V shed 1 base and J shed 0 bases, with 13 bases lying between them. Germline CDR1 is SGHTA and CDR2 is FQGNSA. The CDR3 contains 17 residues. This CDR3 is CASSLGRSGHSNQPQHF. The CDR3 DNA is TGTGCCAGCAGCTTAGGGAGGTCGGGGCATAGCAATCAGCCCCAGCATTTT.

This CDR3 is CASSAPGQGTYNEQFF. In nucleotides, the CDR3 is TGTGCCAGCAGCGCTCCGGGACAGGGGACCTACAATGAGCAGTTCTTC. The chain is built from TRBV9 and TRBJ2-1, with 10 bases fitting TRBD1. After removal of 3 bases from V and 2 bases from J, the junction contained 5 bases not matched to a gene. CDR1 and CDR2 (germline): SGDLS, YYNGEE. This CDR3 has 16 residues. Full variable domain (remainder filled in from reference TRBV9 and TRBJ2-1): DSGVTQTPKHLITATGQRVTLRCSPRSGDLSVYWYQQSLDQGLQFLIQYYNGEERAKGNILERFSAQQFPDLHSELNLSSLELGDSALYFCASSAPGQGTYNEQFFGPGTRLTVL.

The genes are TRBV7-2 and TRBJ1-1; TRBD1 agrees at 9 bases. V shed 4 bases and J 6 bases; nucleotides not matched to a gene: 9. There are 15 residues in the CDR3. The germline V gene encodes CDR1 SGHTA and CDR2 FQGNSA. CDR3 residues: CASSSYRGRVAEAFF. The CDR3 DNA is TGTGCCAGCAGCTCTTACAGGGGGCGGGTCGCTGAAGCTTTCTTT.

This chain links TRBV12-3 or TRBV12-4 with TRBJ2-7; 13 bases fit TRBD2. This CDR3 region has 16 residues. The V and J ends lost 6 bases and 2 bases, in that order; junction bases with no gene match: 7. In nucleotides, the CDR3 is TGTGCCAGCAGCCTAGCTGGGACTAGCGGGACCTACGAGCAGTACTTC. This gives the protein CASSLAGTSGTYEQYF.

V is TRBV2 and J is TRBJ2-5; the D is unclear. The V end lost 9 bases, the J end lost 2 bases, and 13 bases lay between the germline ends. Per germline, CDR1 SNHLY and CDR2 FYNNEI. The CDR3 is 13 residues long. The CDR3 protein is CARGSLQQETQYF. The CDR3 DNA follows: TGTGCCAGGGGTTCGTTACAGCAAGAGACCCAGTACTTC.

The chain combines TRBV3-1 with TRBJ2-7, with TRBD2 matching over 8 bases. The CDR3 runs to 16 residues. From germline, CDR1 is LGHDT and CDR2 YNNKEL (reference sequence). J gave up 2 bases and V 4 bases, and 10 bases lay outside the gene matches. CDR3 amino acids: CASSRHRREATYEQYF. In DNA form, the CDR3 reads TGTGCCAGCAGCCGCCACCGGCGGGAGGCCACCTACGAGCAGTACTTC.

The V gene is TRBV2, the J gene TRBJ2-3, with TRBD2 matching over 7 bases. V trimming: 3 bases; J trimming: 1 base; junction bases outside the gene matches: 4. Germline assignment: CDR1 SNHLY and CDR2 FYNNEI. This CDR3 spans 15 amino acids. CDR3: CASSEGRGGTDTQYF. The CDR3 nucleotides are TGTGCCAGCAGTGAGGGCCGGGGGGGCACAGATACGCAGTATTTT.

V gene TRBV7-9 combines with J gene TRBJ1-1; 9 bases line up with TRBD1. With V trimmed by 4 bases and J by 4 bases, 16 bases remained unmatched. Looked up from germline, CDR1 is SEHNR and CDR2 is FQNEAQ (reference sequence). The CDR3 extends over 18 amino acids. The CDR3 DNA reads TGTGCCAGCAGCTCGCTCCAACAGGGGGCTGCAGTGGGCACTGAAGCTTTCTTT. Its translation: CASSSLQQGAAVGTEAFF.

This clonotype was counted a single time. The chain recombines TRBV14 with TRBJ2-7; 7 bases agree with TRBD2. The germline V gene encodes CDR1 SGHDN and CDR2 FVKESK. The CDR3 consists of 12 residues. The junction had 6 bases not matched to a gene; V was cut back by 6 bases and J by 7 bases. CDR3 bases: TGTGCCAGCAGTCTGGGGGGGGTTGAGCAGTACTTC. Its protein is CASSLGGVEQYF.

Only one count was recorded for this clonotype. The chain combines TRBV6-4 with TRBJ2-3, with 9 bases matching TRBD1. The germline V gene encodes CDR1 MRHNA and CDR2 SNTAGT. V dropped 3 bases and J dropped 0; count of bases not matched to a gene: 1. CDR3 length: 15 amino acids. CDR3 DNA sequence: TGTGCCAGCAGTGAACAGGGGGCTAGCACAGATACGCAGTATTTT. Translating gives CASSEQGASTDTQYF.

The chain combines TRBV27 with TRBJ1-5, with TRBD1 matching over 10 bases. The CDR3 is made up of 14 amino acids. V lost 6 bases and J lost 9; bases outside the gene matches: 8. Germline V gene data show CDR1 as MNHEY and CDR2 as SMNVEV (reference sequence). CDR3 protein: CASRTGQGPGPQHF. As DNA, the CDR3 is TGTGCCAGCAGGACGGGACAGGGGCCCGGGCCCCAGCATTTT.

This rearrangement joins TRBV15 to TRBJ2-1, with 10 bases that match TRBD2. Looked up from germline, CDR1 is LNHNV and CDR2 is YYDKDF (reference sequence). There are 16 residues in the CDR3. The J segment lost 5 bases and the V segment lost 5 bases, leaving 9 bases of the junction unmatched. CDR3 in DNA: TGTGCCACCAGCCCTCATACTGGACTAGCGGACAATGAGCAGTTCTTC. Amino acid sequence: CATSPHTGLADNEQFF.

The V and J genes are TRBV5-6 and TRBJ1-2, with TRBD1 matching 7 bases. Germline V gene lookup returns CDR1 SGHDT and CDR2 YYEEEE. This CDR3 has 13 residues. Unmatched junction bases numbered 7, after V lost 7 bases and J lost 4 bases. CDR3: CASRTQGGYGYTF. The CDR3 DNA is TGTGCCAGCCGAACTCAGGGGGGCTATGGCTACACCTTC.

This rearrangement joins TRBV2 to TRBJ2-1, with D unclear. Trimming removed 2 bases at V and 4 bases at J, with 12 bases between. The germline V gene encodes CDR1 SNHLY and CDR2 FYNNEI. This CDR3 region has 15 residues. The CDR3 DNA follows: TGTGCCAGCAGTGAATCGTACTCGGCTTACAATGAGCAGTTCTTC. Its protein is CASSESYSAYNEQFF. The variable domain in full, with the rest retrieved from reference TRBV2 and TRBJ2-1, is EPEVTQTPSHQVTQMGQEVILRCVPISNHLYFYWYRQILGQKVEFLVSFYNNEISEKSEIFDDQFSVERPDGSNFTLKIRSTKLEDSAMYFCASSESYSAYNEQFFGPGTRLTVL.

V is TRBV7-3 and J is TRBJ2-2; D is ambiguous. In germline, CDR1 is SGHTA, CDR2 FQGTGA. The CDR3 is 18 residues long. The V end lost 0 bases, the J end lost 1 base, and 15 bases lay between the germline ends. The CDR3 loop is CASSLTFVWSRNTGELFF. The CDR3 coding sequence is TGTGCCAGCAGCTTAACTTTTGTATGGTCCAGGAACACCGGGGAGCTGTTTTTT. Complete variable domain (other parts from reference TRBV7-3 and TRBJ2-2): GAGVSQTPSNKVTEKGKYVELRCDPISGHTALYWYRQSLGQGPEFLIYFQGTGAADDSGLPNDRFFAVRPEGSVSTLKIQRTERGDSAVYLCASSLTFVWSRNTGELFFGEGSRLTVL.

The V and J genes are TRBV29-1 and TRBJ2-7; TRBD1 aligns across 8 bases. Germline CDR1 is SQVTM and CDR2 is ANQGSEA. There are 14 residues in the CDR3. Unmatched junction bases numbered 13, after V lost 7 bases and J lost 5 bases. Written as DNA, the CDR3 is TGCAGCGCCCTAAGGCCAGGGGGCTGGGACGAGCAGTACTTC. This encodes CSALRPGGWDEQYF.